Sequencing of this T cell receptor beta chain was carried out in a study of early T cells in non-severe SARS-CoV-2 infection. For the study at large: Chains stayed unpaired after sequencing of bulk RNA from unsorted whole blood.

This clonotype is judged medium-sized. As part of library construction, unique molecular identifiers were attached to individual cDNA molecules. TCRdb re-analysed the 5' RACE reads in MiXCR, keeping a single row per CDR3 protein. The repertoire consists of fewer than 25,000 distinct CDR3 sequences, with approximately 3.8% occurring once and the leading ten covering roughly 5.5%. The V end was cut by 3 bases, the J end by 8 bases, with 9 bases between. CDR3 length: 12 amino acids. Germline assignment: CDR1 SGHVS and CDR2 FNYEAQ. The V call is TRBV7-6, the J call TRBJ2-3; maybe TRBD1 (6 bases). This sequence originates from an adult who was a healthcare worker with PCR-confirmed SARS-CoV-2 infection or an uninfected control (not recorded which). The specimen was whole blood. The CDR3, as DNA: TGTGCCAGCAGCTTGACACAGGGTACGCAGTATTTT. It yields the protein CASSLTQGTQYF.